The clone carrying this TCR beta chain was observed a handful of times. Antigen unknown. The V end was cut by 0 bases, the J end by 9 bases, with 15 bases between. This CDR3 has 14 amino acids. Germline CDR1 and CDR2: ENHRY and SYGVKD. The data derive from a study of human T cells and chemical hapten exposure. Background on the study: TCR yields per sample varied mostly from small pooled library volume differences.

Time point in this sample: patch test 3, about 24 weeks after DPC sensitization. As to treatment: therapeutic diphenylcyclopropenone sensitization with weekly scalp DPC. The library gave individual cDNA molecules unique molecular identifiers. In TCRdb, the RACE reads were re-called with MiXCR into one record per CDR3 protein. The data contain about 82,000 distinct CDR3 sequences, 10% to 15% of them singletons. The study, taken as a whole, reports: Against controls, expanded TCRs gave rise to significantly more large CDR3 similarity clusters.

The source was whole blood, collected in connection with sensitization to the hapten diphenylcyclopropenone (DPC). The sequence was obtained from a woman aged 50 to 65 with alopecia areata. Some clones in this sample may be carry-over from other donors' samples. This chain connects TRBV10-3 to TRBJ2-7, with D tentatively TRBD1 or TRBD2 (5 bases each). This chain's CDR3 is CAISESTGADWQYF. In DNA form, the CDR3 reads TGTGCCATCAGTGAGTCTACCGGGGCAGACTGGCAGTACTTC.